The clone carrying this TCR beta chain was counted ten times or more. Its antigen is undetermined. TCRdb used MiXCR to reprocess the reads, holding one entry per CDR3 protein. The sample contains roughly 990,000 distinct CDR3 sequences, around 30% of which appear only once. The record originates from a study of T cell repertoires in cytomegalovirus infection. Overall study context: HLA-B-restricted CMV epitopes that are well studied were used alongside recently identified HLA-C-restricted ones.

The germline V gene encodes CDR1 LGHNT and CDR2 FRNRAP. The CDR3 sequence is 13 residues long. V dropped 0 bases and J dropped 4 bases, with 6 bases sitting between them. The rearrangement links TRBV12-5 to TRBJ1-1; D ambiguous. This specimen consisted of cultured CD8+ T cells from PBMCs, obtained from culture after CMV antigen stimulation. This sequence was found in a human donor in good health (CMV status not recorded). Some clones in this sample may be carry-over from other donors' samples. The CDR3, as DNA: TGTGCTAGTGGTTTGGTAACGGGCACTGAAGCTTTCTTT. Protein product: CASGLVTGTEAFF.